What follows are 4 T cell receptor beta chains derived from one specimen sequenced in a study of blood T cells in healthy people across ages (dated by TCRdb to between 2014 and 2017). The library was obtained by 5' RACE. The instrument given in TCRdb is Illumina HiSeq 2500. A second about 7 to 11 cycle PCR used a sample-barcoded 5' primer and a J-beta primer mix. TCRdb passed the public sequencing reads through fastp at Q25 and MiXCR, retaining productive beta sequences. Every CDR3 protein is listed once, alongside the most common genes and DNA of its rows. For this sample there are 900,000 to 950,000 distinct CDR3 sequences; almost 30% appear just once. Of the sample, roughly 10% is held by the ten largest clones. In addition, the sample was reused for a study of T cells of mothers and their children.

Sequenced material: blood. The receptors shown here come from a woman aged 40 to 49 in good health.

This clonotype showed up just a few times. The DNA of the CDR3 is TGTGCCAGCAGCCAAGTTTTAATGGACCGCCAAGAGACCCAGTACTTC. This codes for CASSQVLMDRQETQYF. This chain uses TRBV3-1 with TRBJ2-5, with D unresolved. Germline V gene data show CDR1 as LGHDT and CDR2 as YNNKEL (reference sequence). The CDR3 is 16 amino acids. V lost 1 base and J lost 1, with 13 bases in between.

This clonotype was seen many times. The chain couples TRBV10-3 to TRBJ2-3, with 7 positions matching TRBD2. The CDR3 consists of 15 residues. Per the germline V gene, CDR1 is ENHRY and CDR2 is SYGVKD. The ends lost 6 bases at V and 0 bases at J; junction bases unmatched: 6. CDR3: CAISDGGSSTDTQYF. CDR3 coding DNA: TGTGCCATCAGCGACGGGGGGTCTAGCACAGATACGCAGTATTTT.

Of note for this clonotype: This sequence may be a read error, since a much larger clone differs from it by one base. This rearrangement joins TRBV4-1 to TRBJ2-5, with 9 bases aligning to TRBD2. Germline V gene sequence: CDR1 MGHRA, CDR2 YSYEKL. Unmatched junction bases numbered 14, after V lost 1 base and J lost 11 bases. The CDR3 runs to 16 residues. This CDR3 reads CASSQVELAGLDEQYF. CDR3 nucleotide sequence: TGCGCCAGCAGCCAAGTTGAGCTAGCGGGGTTGGATGAGCAGTACTTC.

A few counts support this clonotype. The V call is TRBV6-2 or TRBV6-3, the J call TRBJ2-5; the D gene could be TRBD1 or TRBD2 (5 bases each). The tail of the sequence fits TRBJ2-7 better, so the J call may be wrong. CDR1 and CDR2 from the germline V gene are MNHEY and SVGEGT. The CDR3 loop spans 17 amino acids. The DNA for the CDR3 is TGTGCCAGCAGTTACGGGGGAAGGGGCCCCCGCGAATACGAGCAGTACTTC. It translates to CASSYGGRGPREYEQYF.